This is a list of T cell receptor beta chains from one sample in a study of T cells in Graves' hyperthyroidism and ophthalmopathy. MiXCR was run by TCRdb on the multiplex PCR reads, yielding one entry per CDR3 protein. This table holds over 400,000 distinct CDR3 sequences, over 12% found once. The sequencing input was blood. Receptor source: a man aged 18 to 29 with Graves' ophthalmopathy. The CDR3 runs from the conserved cysteine through the conserved F or W. D genes are given only for firm matches. Only part of the rows carry a size: once, few, many, or a class if the clone is expanded.

CASSYLAGGPEDTQYF,TGTGCCAGCAGCTACTTAGCGGGGGGGCCGGAAGATACGCAGTATTTT,TRBJ2-3,many,TRBD2,TRBV13
CATSRSGPSYNEQFF,TGTGCCACCTCCCGCTCGGGACCCTCCTACAATGAGCAGTTCTTC,TRBJ2-1,many,-,TRBV12-3/TRBV12-4
CAIGREEDTEAFF,TGTGCCATCGGGAGGGAGGAAGACACTGAAGCTTTCTTT,TRBJ1-1,few,-,TRBV10-3
CSAQNPATYNEQFF,TGCAGTGCCCAAAACCCAGCTACCTACAATGAGCAGTTCTTC,TRBJ2-1,-,-,TRBV20-1
CASSLDGQGHEQYF,TGTGCCAGCAGCTTAGATGGGCAGGGGCACGAGCAGTACTTC,TRBJ2-7,many,-,TRBV11-2
CSARDRQGNRYEQYF,TGCAGTGCTAGAGATAGACAGGGGAACCGCTACGAGCAGTACTTC,TRBJ2-7,few,TRBD1,TRBV20-1
CATLGGNEQFF,TGTGCCACCTTAGGGGGCAATGAGCAGTTCTTC,TRBJ2-1,few,-,TRBV24-1
CASSIPGDEQYF,TGTGCCAGCAGTATCCCAGGGGACGAGCAGTACTTC,TRBJ2-7,-,-,TRBV6-1
CASSRYSGGPYYEQYF,TGTGCCAGCAGTCGGTATTCGGGAGGGCCTTACTACGAGCAGTACTTC,TRBJ2-7,many,TRBD2,TRBV6-1
CASTANPEGENTGELFF,TGTGCCAGCACCGCCAACCCGGAGGGGGAGAACACCGGGGAGCTGTTTTTT,TRBJ2-2,-,-,TRBV3-1
CASSRRQGGSTRAFF,TGTGCCAGCAGCCGAAGACAGGGTGGTAGTACGAGAGCTTTCTTT,TRBJ1-1,many,TRBD1,TRBV7-9
CASRDRGASYEQYF,TGTGCCAGCCGTGACAGGGGGGCCTCCTACGAGCAGTACTTC,TRBJ2-7,many,TRBD1,TRBV6-2/TRBV6-3
CASSPSRALDTNEQFF,TGCGCCAGCAGCCCGAGTCGGGCACTAGACACAAATGAGCAGTTCTTC,TRBJ2-1,few,-,TRBV5-1
CASSVGSPSSSPLHF,TGTGCCAGCAGCGTAGGGTCACCCTCAAGTTCACCCCTCCACTTT,TRBJ1-6,few,-,TRBV9
CASSGGQGALADTQYF,TGCGCCAGCAGCGGCGGACAGGGGGCTTTGGCAGATACGCAGTATTTT,TRBJ2-3,many,TRBD1,TRBV5-1
CSVDVTGGVYDYTF,TGCAGCGTTGATGTGACAGGGGGCGTCTATGACTACACCTTC,TRBJ1-2,-,TRBD1,TRBV29-1
CAGVPKREQYF,TGTGCCGGGGTCCCTAAGCGGGAGCAGTACTTC,TRBJ2-7,many,-,TRBV10-3
CASGGSQETQYF,TGTGCTAGTGGGGGGAGCCAAGAGACCCAGTACTTC,TRBJ2-5,many,-,TRBV12-5
CSVEWGREQYF,TGCAGCGTTGAATGGGGAAGGGAGCAGTACTTC,TRBJ2-7,-,-,TRBV29-1
CASSQPGSTEAFF,TGTGCCAGCAGCCAACCAGGGAGCACTGAAGCTTTCTTT,TRBJ1-1,many,-,TRBV3-1
CASSWGRADTEAFF,TGTGCCAGCAGCTGGGGGAGGGCGGACACTGAAGCTTTCTTT,TRBJ1-1,many,-,TRBV11-2
CASSLVPAGEHNEQFF,TGTGCCAGCAGCTTAGTCCCAGCGGGAGAGCACAATGAGCAGTTCTTC,TRBJ2-1,once,TRBD2,TRBV11-2
CASSPQTSSYSYNEQFF,TGTGCCAGTAGTCCCCAGACTAGCAGCTACTCCTACAATGAGCAGTTCTTC,TRBJ2-1,-,TRBD2,TRBV19
CSAGAGGVETQYF,TGCAGTGCTGGAGCGGGGGGTGTCGAGACCCAGTACTTC,TRBJ2-5,many,TRBD2,TRBV20-1
CASSQWVSWGDHNEQFF,TGTGCCAGCAGCCAATGGGTTTCGTGGGGGGATCACAATGAGCAGTTCTTC,TRBJ2-1,-,-,TRBV14
CAWSPGLVNEQYF,TGTGCCTGGAGCCCGGGACTAGTAAACGAGCAGTACTTC,TRBJ2-7,many,TRBD2,TRBV30
CASSQGQGDGYTF,TGTGCCAGCAGCCAAGGCCAGGGGGATGGCTACACCTTC,TRBJ1-2,many,TRBD1,TRBV3-1
CATSDPSGSAQSF,TGTGCCACCAGTGATCCATCCGGTTCAGCGCAGTCCTTC,TRBJ1-2,-,-,TRBV24-1
CASSLDPGGRQPQHF,TGCGCCAGCAGCTTGGATCCAGGGGGCAGACAGCCCCAGCATTTT,TRBJ1-5,many,TRBD1,TRBV5-1
CASSIGHWETQYF,TGTGCCAGTAGTATAGGACATTGGGAGACCCAGTACTTC,TRBJ2-5,-,-,TRBV19
CSARETGSSYNEQFF,TGCAGTGCTAGGGAGACAGGGTCCTCCTACAATGAGCAGTTCTTC,TRBJ2-1,many,TRBD1,TRBV20-1
CASSPRSGGGNEQFF,TGTGCCAGTAGCCCGCGTAGCGGAGGGGGGAATGAGCAGTTCTTC,TRBJ2-1,-,-,TRBV19
CASSSLGVLTGELFF,TGTGCCAGCAGCTCGTTAGGGGTTTTGACCGGGGAGCTGTTTTTT,TRBJ2-2,few,-,TRBV11-3
CASSLEGLAIYNEQFF,TGCGCCAGCAGCTTGGAAGGACTAGCGATCTACAATGAGCAGTTCTTC,TRBJ2-1,-,TRBD2,TRBV5-1
CSAREGAAEETQYF,TGCAGTGCTAGAGAAGGGGCCGCTGAAGAGACCCAGTACTTC,TRBJ2-5,many,-,TRBV20-1
CASSQDLRLQETQYF,TGTGCCAGCAGCCAAGATCTTAGACTACAAGAGACCCAGTACTTC,TRBJ2-5,many,-,TRBV3-1
CASSPGLGQTSLAGGTGELFF,TGTGCCAGCAGCCCCGGGCTGGGACAGACCTCACTAGCGGGAGGCACCGGGGAGCTGTTTTTT,TRBJ2-2,few,TRBD2,TRBV11-1
CASSPGGVEKLFF,TGTGCCAGCAGCCCGGGAGGCGTTGAAAAACTGTTTTTT,TRBJ1-4,many,-,TRBV11-2
CASSQTGYGYTF,TGTGCCAGCAGCCAGACAGGGTATGGCTACACCTTC,TRBJ1-2,many,TRBD1,TRBV3-1
CASSIDRRLNEKLFF,TGTGCCAGTAGTATAGATCGACGTCTTAATGAAAAACTGTTTTTT,TRBJ1-4,few,-,TRBV19
CASSRNSLSGRLNEQYF,TGTGCCAGCAGTCGTAACAGCCTTAGCGGGAGGCTAAACGAGCAGTACTTC,TRBJ2-7,few,TRBD2,TRBV6-1
CASSPVGQGGIEQYF,TGCGCCAGCAGCCCTGTAGGACAGGGTGGGATCGAGCAGTACTTC,TRBJ2-7,-,TRBD1,TRBV4-1
CASRGWGLDVTDTQYF,TGTGCCAGCAGGGGATGGGGATTAGACGTAACAGATACGCAGTATTTT,TRBJ2-3,many,-,TRBV6-1
CASSLDRRTPANEQFF,TGTGCCAGCAGCTTAGATCGGAGGACCCCGGCCAATGAGCAGTTCTTC,TRBJ2-1,-,-,TRBV11-2
CASSLVDSKPNQPQHF,TGTGCCAGCAGCTTGGTGGACAGCAAGCCAAATCAGCCCCAGCATTTT,TRBJ1-5,few,-,TRBV5-4